These 8 T cell receptor beta chains were sequenced from one sample in a study of vaccination effects on CD4 cells after COVID-19. The antigens of these receptors remain unknown. Sequencing followed a ViraFEST assay step that expanded antigen-specific CD4+ T cells with viral peptide pools. Once cultured for approximately ten days, the cells underwent separation to obtain CD4+ T cells. Among the vaccine recipients, none had a prior SARS-CoV-2 infection, and nucleocapsid antibodies were negative. Using immunoSEQ multiplex PCR, the repertoire was profiled, and TCRdb retains in-frame clones only, with some absent. The top ten clones hold about a tenth of a sample with about 43,000 clones, around 78% of them seen once. The starting material was CD4+ T cells from PBMCs cultured with SARS-CoV-2 spike peptides, obtained before COVID-19 vaccination. The origin of the receptors is a human donor who received a COVID-19 vaccine.

The chain has TRBV28 and TRBJ1-1; 9 positions agree with TRBD1. V lost 3 bases to trimming and J lost 3 bases; unmatched junction nucleotides: 11. Germline lookup yields CDR1 MDHEN and CDR2 SYDVKM. The CDR3 spans 17 residues. CDR3 bases: TGTGCCAGCAGTTTCGGACAGGGGAAAAGAAGTTACACTGAAGCTTTCTTT. Residues: CASSFGQGKRSYTEAFF.

The genes are TRBV5-4 and TRBJ2-2; D is unclear. CDR3 length equals 12 residues. CDR1 and CDR2 (germline): SGHNT, YYREEE (reference sequence). Trimming stripped 5 bases from V and 3 bases from J, with 5 bases between. This CDR3 reads CASSWDTGELFF. The CDR3 DNA follows: TGTGCCAGCAGTTGGGACACCGGGGAGCTGTTTTTT. Using reference TRBV5-4 and TRBJ2-2 for the parts outside the CDR3, the full variable domain is ETGVTQSPTHLIKTRGQQVTLRCSSQSGHNTVSWYQQALGQGPQFIFQYYREEENGRGNFPPRFSGLQFPNYSSELNVNALELDDSALYLCASSWDTGELFFGEGSRLTVL.

V usage is TRBV4-3 and J usage is TRBJ1-4, with TRBD1 matching 7 bases. J was trimmed by 7 bases and V by 2 bases; bases with no gene match: 4. This CDR3 has 14 residues. Germline V CDR1 and CDR2: LGHNA, YSLEER. CDR3 nucleotide sequence: TGCGCCAGCAGCCAACGGACAGGATCTGAAAAACTGTTTTTT. It is translated as CASSQRTGSEKLFF.

In this sample, this clone turned up a few times. The chain joins TRBV28 to TRBJ2-7; a possible D gene is TRBD1 (5 bases). The CDR3 has 13 residues. Germline assignment: CDR1 MDHEN and CDR2 SYDVKM. The V end lost 5 bases, the J end lost 4 bases, and 12 bases lay between the germline ends. The CDR3 region has the DNA TGTGCCAGCAGTACAGCAGGGCTGTACGAGCAGTACGTC. Translation: CASSTAGLYEQYV.

The chain joins TRBV24-1 to TRBJ1-2; no reliable D call. V dropped 4 bases and J dropped 5 bases, with 10 bases sitting between them. The CDR3 loop spans 13 amino acids. The germline CDR1 and CDR2 sequences are KGHDR and SFDVKD. In nucleotides, the CDR3 is TGTGCCACCAGTGACCGAGGCCCTTATGGCTACACCTTC. Its translation: CATSDRGPYGYTF.

This clone appeared once. J is TRBJ2-1 and V is TRBV13, with D possibly being TRBD1 or TRBD2 (7 bases each). Germline V lookup: CDR1 PRHDT, CDR2 FYEKMQ (reference sequence). The CDR3 runs to 17 residues. Trimming removed 4 bases from V and 6 bases from J, with 22 bases in between. CDR3 nucleotides: TGTGCCAGCAGCTGGGCAGTCCAGGGGGGGTTTCTCAATGAGCAGTTCTTC. The encoded protein is CASSWAVQGGFLNEQFF.

The table lists this clone with a few counts. The chain is built from TRBV10-1 and TRBJ1-5; 9 bases match TRBD1. Per the germline V gene, CDR1 is WNHNN and CDR2 is SYGVQD (reference sequence). This CDR3 is built from 16 residues. V was clipped by 6 bases and J by 2 bases; unmatched bases: 8. Here the CDR3 reads CASRGTGFPCNQPQHF. The CDR3 DNA follows: TGCGCCAGCAGAGGGACAGGGTTCCCCTGCAATCAGCCCCAGCATTTT.

This clone was seen just once. The chain employs TRBV19 and TRBJ2-5, with D uncertain. The length of the CDR3 is 16 residues. The V gene's germline CDR1 is LNHDA and CDR2 SQIVND (reference sequence). Trimming removed 0 bases from V and 1 base from J, with 12 bases in between. The CDR3, as DNA: TGTGCCAGTAGTATAGAGCTGACCGTTACCCAAGAGACCCAGTACTTC. This translates into CASSIELTVTQETQYF.